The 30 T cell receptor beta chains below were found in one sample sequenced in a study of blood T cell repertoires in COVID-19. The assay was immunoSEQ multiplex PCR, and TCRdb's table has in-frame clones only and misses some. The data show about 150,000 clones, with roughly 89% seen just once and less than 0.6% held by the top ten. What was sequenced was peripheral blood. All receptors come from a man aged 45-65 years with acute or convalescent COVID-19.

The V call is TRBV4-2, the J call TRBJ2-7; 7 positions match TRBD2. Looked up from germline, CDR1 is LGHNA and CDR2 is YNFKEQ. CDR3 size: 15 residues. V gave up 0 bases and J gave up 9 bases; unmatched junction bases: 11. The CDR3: CASSQDRGSRTRQYF. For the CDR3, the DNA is TGTGCCAGCAGCCAAGATAGGGGTTCAAGGACTAGGCAGTACTTC.

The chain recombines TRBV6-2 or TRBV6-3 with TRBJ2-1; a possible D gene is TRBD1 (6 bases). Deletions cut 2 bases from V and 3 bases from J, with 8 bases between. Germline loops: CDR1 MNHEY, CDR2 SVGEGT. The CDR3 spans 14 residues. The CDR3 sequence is CASSYGQSYNEQFF. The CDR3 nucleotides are TGTGCCAGCAGTTACGGACAGAGCTACAATGAGCAGTTCTTC.

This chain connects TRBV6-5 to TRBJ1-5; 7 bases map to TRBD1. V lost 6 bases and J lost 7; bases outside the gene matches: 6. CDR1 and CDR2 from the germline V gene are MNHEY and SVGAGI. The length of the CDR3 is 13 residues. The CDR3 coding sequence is TGTGCCAGCAGGGACAGGACCGGGCAGCCCCAGCATTTT. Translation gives CASRDRTGQPQHF.

The CDR3 bases are TGTGCCAGCACCGGGACTAGCGGCTACGAGCAGTACTTC. Protein: CASTGTSGYEQYF. V and J are TRBV7-9 and TRBJ2-7, with 11 bases fitting TRBD2. The trim removed 7 bases at V and 3 bases at J, leaving 2 bases unmatched. The CDR3 sequence is 13 residues long. Looked up from germline, CDR1 is SEHNR and CDR2 is FQNEAQ (reference sequence).

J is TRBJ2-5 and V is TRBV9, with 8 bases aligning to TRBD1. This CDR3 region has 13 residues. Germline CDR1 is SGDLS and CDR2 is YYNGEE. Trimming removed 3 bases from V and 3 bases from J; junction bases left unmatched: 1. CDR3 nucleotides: TGTGCCAGCAGCGAGACAGGGGAAGAGACCCAGTACTTC. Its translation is CASSETGEETQYF.

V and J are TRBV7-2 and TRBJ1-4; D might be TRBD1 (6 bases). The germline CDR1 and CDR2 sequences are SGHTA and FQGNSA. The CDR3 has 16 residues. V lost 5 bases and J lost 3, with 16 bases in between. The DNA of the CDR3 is TGTGCCAGCAGCCGCCCCTTGGGGGCCCCTAATGAAAAACTGTTTTTT. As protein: CASSRPLGAPNEKLFF.

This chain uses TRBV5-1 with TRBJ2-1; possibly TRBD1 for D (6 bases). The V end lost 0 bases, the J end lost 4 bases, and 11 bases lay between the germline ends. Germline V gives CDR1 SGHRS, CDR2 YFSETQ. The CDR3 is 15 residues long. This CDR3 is CASSLVGQTYNEQFF. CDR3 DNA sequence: TGCGCCAGCAGCTTGGTCGGACAGACGTACAATGAGCAGTTCTTC.

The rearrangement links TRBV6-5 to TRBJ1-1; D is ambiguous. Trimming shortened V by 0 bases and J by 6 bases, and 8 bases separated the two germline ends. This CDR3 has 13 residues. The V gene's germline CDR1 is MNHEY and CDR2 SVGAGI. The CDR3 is CASSYSRGPEAFF. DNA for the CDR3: TGTGCCAGCAGTTACTCGAGAGGCCCTGAAGCTTTCTTT.

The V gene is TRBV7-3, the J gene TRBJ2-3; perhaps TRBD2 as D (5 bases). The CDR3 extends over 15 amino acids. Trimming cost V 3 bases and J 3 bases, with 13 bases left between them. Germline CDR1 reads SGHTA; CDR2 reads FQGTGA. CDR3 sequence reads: CASSLDSRVTDTQYF. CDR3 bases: TGTGCCAGCAGCTTGGACTCAAGGGTTACAGATACGCAGTATTTT. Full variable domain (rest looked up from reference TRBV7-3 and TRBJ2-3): GAGVSQTPSNKVTEKGKYVELRCDPISGHTALYWYRQSLGQGPEFLIYFQGTGAADDSGLPNDRFFAVRPEGSVSTLKIQRTERGDSAVYLCASSLDSRVTDTQYFGPGTRLTVL.

CDR3 bases: TGTGCCAGCAGCTTAACTTCAGCGGCTAGCGGGTTCACAGATACGCAGTATTTT. This encodes CASSLTSAASGFTDTQYF. V gene TRBV7-3 combines with J gene TRBJ2-3; 8 bases map to TRBD2. The germline V gene encodes CDR1 SGHTA and CDR2 FQGTGA. The CDR3 is 18 amino acids. V dropped 0 bases and J dropped 2; count of bases not matched to a gene: 10.

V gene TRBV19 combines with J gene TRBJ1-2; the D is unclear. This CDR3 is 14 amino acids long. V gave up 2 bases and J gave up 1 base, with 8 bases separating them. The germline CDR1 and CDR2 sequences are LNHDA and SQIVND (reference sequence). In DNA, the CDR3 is TGTGCCAGTAGTATATCCCACAGTAACTATGGCTACACCTTC. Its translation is CASSISHSNYGYTF. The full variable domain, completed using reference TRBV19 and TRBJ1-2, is DGGITQSPKYLFRKEGQNVTLSCEQNLNHDAMYWYRQDPGQGLRLIYYSQIVNDFQKGDIAEGYSVSREKKESFPLTVTSAQKNPTAFYLCASSISHSNYGYTFGSGTRLTVV.

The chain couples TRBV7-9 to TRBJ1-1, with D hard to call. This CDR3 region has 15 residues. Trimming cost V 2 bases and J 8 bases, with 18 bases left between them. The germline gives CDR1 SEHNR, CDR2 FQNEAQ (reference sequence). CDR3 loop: CASSLSSQVQPEAFF. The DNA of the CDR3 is TGTGCCAGCAGCTTATCGAGTCAAGTTCAACCCGAAGCTTTCTTT.

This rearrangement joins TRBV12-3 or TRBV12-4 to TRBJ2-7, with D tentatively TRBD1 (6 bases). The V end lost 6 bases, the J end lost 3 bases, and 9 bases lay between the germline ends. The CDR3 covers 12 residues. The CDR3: CASSMDSYEQYF. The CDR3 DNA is TGTGCCAGCAGCATGGACAGCTACGAGCAGTACTTC.

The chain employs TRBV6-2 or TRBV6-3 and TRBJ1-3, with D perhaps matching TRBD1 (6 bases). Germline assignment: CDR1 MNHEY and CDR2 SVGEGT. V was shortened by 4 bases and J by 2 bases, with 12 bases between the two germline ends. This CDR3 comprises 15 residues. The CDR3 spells CASSSGGSAGNTIYF. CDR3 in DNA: TGTGCCAGCAGTTCGGGGGGCTCTGCTGGAAACACCATATATTTT.

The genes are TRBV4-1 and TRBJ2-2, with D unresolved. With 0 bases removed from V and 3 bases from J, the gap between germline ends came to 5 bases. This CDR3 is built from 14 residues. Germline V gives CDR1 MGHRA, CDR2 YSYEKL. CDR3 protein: CASSQEGHTGELFF. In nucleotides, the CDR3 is TGCGCCAGCAGCCAAGAGGGCCACACCGGGGAGCTGTTTTTT.

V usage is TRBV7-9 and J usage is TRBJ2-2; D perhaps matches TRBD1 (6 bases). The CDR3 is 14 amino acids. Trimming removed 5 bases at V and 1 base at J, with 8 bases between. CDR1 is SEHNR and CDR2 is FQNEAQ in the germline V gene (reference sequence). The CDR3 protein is CASSRTVNTGELFF. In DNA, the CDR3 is TGTGCCAGCAGCCGGACAGTGAACACCGGGGAGCTGTTTTTT.

CDR3 in DNA: TGTGCCAGCAGCTTACCGGGAGGGCCCGTCACAGATACGCAGTATTTT. Translation: CASSLPGGPVTDTQYF. The V and J genes are TRBV7-6 and TRBJ2-3; 8 nucleotides line up with TRBD2. Unmatched junction bases numbered 6, after V lost 2 bases and J lost 2 bases. CDR3 length equals 16 residues. Germline CDR1 reads SGHVS; CDR2 reads FNYEAQ.

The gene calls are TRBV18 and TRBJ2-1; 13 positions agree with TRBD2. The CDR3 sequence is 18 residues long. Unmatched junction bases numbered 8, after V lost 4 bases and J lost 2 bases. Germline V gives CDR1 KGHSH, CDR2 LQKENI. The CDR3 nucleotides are TGTGCCAGCTCACTCACTAGCGGGGGGGACCCCCCCTACAATGAGCAGTTCTTC. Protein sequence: CASSLTSGGDPPYNEQFF.

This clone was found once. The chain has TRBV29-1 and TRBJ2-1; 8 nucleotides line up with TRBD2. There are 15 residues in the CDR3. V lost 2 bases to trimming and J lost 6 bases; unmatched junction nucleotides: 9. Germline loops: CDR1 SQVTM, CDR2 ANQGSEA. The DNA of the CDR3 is TGCAGCGTTGAAATAGCGGGACACCATCTCAATGAGCAGTTCTTC. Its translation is CSVEIAGHHLNEQFF.

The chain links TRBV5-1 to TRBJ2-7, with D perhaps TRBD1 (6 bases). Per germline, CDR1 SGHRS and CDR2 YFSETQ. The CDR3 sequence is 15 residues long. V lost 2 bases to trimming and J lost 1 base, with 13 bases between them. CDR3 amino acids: CASSFLPGVSYEQYF. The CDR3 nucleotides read TGCGCCAGCAGCTTCTTGCCAGGGGTGTCCTACGAGCAGTACTTC.

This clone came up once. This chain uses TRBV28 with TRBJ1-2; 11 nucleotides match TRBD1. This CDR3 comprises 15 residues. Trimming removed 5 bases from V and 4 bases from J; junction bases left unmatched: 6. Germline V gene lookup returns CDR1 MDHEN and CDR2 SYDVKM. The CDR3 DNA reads TGTGCCAGCAGTGAGGGACAGGGGGTTGTCTATGGCTACACCTTC. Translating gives CASSEGQGVVYGYTF.

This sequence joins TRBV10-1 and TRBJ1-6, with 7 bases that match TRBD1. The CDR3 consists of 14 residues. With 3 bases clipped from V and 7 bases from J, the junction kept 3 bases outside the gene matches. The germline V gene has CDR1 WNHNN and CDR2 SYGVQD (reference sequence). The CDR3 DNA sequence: TGCGCCAGCAGTGATGGACAGGCGAATTCACCCCTCCACTTT. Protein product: CASSDGQANSPLHF.

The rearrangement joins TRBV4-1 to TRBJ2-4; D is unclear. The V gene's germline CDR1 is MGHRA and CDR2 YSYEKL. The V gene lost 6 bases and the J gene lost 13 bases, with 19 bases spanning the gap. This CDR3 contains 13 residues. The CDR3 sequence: CASSQAPSEMQYF. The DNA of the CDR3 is TGCGCCAGCAGTCAGGCCCCCTCTGAGATGCAGTACTTC.

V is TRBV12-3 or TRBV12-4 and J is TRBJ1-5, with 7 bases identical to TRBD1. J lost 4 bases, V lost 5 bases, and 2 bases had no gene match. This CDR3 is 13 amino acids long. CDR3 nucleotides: TGTGCCAGCAGTGAGGGACAGAATCAGCCCCAGCATTTT. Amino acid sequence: CASSEGQNQPQHF.

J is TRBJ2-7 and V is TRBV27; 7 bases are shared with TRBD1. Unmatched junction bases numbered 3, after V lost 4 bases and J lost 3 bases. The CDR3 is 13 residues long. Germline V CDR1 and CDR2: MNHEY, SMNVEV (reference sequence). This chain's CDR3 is CASSWDRNYEQYF. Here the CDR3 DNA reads TGTGCCAGCAGTTGGGACAGAAACTACGAGCAGTACTTC.

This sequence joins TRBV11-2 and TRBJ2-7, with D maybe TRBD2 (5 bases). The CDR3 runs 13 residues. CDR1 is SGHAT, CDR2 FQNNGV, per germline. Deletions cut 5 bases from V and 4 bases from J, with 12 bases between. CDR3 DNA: TGTGCCAGCAGCACAGAGCGGATATACGAGCAGTACGTC. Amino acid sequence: CASSTERIYEQYV.

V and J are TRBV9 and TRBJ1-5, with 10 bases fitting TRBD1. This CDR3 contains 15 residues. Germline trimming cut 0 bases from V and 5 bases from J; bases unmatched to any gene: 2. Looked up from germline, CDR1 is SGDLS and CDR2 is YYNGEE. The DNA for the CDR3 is TGTGCCAGCAGCGTAGGGGGGACAGGGGATCAGCCCCAGCATTTT. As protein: CASSVGGTGDQPQHF.

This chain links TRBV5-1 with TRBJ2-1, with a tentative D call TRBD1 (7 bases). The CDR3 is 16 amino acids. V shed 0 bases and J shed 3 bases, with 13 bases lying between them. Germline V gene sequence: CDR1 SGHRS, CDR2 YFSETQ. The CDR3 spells CASSLGQGGFYNEQFF. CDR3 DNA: TGCGCCAGCAGCTTGGGTCAGGGGGGTTTCTACAATGAGCAGTTCTTC.

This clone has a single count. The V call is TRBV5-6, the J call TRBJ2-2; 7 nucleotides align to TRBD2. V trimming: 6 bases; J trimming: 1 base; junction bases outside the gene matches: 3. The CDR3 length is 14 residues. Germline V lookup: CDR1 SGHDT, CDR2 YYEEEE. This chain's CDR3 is CASKRGVNTGELFF. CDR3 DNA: TGTGCCAGCAAACGGGGGGTGAACACCGGGGAGCTGTTTTTT.

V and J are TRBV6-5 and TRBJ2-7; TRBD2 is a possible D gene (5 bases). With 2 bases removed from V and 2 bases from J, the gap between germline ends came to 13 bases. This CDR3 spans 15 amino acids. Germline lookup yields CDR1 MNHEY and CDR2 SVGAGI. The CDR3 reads CASSYASHSAYEQYF. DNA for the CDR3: TGTGCCAGCAGTTACGCCTCTCATAGCGCCTACGAGCAGTACTTC.